Shown below are 32 T cell receptor beta chains from a single sample sequenced in a study of T-cell reconstitution after alpha-beta-depleted transplantation in children. Unique molecular identifiers were used to barcode this TCRbeta library. TCRdb passed the PCR reads through MiXCR, listing each CDR3 protein once. The table lists 7,300 or so distinct CDR3 sequences, around 15% of them singletons. The input for sequencing was PBMCs, taken before TCRalphabeta/CD19-depleted stem cell transplant. The receptor set was obtained from a boy aged 2 to 9 with acute lymphoblastic leukemia, due to receive a stem cell transplant.

Sample share makes this clonotype medium-sized. The chain uses TRBV20-1 and TRBJ1-1, with a weak D call TRBD1 (5 bases). Between the trimmed V and J ends, which lost 6 bases and 1 base, there was a span of 12 bases. Germline-derived CDR1 and CDR2 are DFQATT and SNEGSKA (reference sequence). The length of the CDR3 is 13 residues. The CDR3 sequence is CSAKRQGNTEAFF. The CDR3 DNA reads as TGCAGTGCCAAAAGGCAGGGGAACACTGAAGCTTTCTTT.

By frequency in the sample, this clonotype is medium-sized. The chain recombines TRBV12-3 or TRBV12-4 with TRBJ1-1; D gene uncertain. V gave up 6 bases and J gave up 5 bases, with 10 bases separating them. The CDR3 has 12 amino acids. Here the CDR3 reads CASSRGGTEAFF. The CDR3 DNA reads as TGTGCCAGCAGCCGTGGAGGAACTGAAGCTTTCTTT.

By sample fraction, this clonotype is medium-sized. This rearrangement joins TRBV28 to TRBJ1-1, with 8 bases matching TRBD1. Germline lookup yields CDR1 MDHEN and CDR2 SYDVKM. This CDR3 spans 16 amino acids. V lost 3 bases, J lost 3 bases, and 9 bases stayed unmatched. In nucleotides, the CDR3 is TGTGCCAGCAGTTTGGCGCAGGGGGCGGCTTACACTGAAGCTTTCTTT. Its translation: CASSLAQGAAYTEAFF.

This clonotype showed up many times. V gene TRBV19 combines with J gene TRBJ2-6, with 8 bases matching TRBD1. Germline loops: CDR1 LNHDA, CDR2 SQIVND (reference sequence). The CDR3 totals 18 residues. After removal of 5 bases from V and 0 bases from J, the junction contained 9 bases not matched to a gene. Here the CDR3 reads CASSPGQAGISGANVLTF. The CDR3 coding sequence is TGTGCCAGTAGTCCGGGACAGGCAGGAATCTCTGGGGCCAACGTCCTGACTTTC.

In its sample, this clonotype was seen many times. The chain carries TRBV14 and TRBJ2-6; 7 bases align to TRBD1. Germline V gene data show CDR1 as SGHDN and CDR2 as FVKESK. The CDR3 is made up of 18 amino acids. V gave up 1 base and J gave up 0 bases; unmatched junction bases: 6. The CDR3 bases are TGTGCCAGCAGCCAAGGATGGGACAGAGTCTCTGGGGCCAACGTCCTGACTTTC. It specifies CASSQGWDRVSGANVLTF.

This clonotype is medium-sized. The V and J genes are TRBV12-3 or TRBV12-4 and TRBJ2-7; D may correspond to TRBD1 or TRBD2 (5 bases each). This CDR3 spans 13 amino acids. V lost 4 bases and J 8 bases, leaving 15 bases between the germline ends. The CDR3 DNA reads TGTGCCAGCAGTTCCTCTCCCGGGACCCAGCAGTACTTC. Translating it yields CASSSSPGTQQYF.

This clonotype ranks as medium-sized. This chain connects TRBV5-4 to TRBJ2-5; D possibly corresponds to TRBD2 (6 bases). The CDR3 consists of 14 residues. V lost 0 bases, J lost 4 bases, and 10 bases lay in between. Germline V CDR1 and CDR2: SGHNT, YYREEE (reference sequence). The CDR3 loop is CASSLGGDRETQYF. The CDR3 nucleotides are TGTGCCAGCAGCTTGGGGGGGGATAGAGAGACCCAGTACTTC.

This clonotype was observed at least ten times. CDR3: CASSLRSLLNTEAFF. DNA for the CDR3: TGTGCCAGCAGCTTAAGAAGCCTTCTGAACACTGAAGCTTTCTTT. This chain uses TRBV7-8 with TRBJ1-1; unclear D gene. Germline V gene data show CDR1 as SGHVS and CDR2 as FQNEAQ. CDR3 size: 15 residues. The germline V and J ends were trimmed by 2 bases and 0 bases, with 10 bases remaining between them.

Sample share makes this clonotype medium-sized. The chain couples TRBV6-6 to TRBJ2-1; weak D call: TRBD2 (6 bases). Germline V gene sequence: CDR1 MNHNY, CDR2 SVGAGI (reference sequence). The V end was cut by 0 bases, the J end by 8 bases, with 11 bases between. This CDR3 region has 14 residues. The DNA for the CDR3 is TGTGCCAGCAGTTACTCCGCGGGGCGCGATGAGCAGTTCTTC. The encoded protein is CASSYSAGRDEQFF.

This clonotype appeared many times. This CDR3 reads CASSYSGIWAGDGELFF. The CDR3 DNA reads TGTGCCAGCAGTTACTCGGGGATTTGGGCAGGGGACGGGGAGCTGTTTTTT. V gene TRBV6-5 combines with J gene TRBJ2-2, with D perhaps matching TRBD1 (6 bases). The V end lost 0 bases, the J end lost 7 bases, and 18 bases lay between the germline ends. From germline, CDR1 is MNHEY and CDR2 SVGAGI. The CDR3 runs 17 residues.

At least ten counts were recorded for this clonotype. The chain joins TRBV27 to TRBJ1-6; D perhaps matches TRBD1 (6 bases). Per germline, CDR1 MNHEY and CDR2 SMNVEV (reference sequence). The CDR3 covers 17 residues. V dropped 3 bases and J dropped 5 bases, with 17 bases sitting between them. The DNA for the CDR3 is TGTGCCAGCAGTTTTCAGGGGAGACTCTTGGATAATTCACCCCTCCACTTT. Protein: CASSFQGRLLDNSPLHF.

This clonotype was counted at least ten times. The chain combines TRBV5-1 with TRBJ2-1; D remains ambiguous. CDR3 length: 15 amino acids. Trimming removed 4 bases from V and 4 bases from J, with 15 bases in between. Germline loops: CDR1 SGHRS, CDR2 YFSETQ. CDR3 bases: TGCGCCAGCAGCGTCCAAGGGTTAAATTACAATGAGCAGTTCTTC. Its protein is CASSVQGLNYNEQFF. Based on the CDR3 plus reference TRBV5-1 and TRBJ2-1, the full variable domain is KAGVTQTPRYLIKTRGQQVTLSCSPISGHRSVSWYQQTPGQGLQFLFEYFSETQRNKGNFPGRFSGRQFSNSRSEMNVSTLELGDSALYLCASSVQGLNYNEQFFGPGTRLTVL.

This clonotype was detected only a few times. The rearrangement uses TRBV7-3 and TRBJ2-1, with a weak D call TRBD1 (5 bases). In germline, CDR1 is SGHTA, CDR2 FQGTGA. The CDR3 covers 15 residues. Trimming removed 5 bases at V and 0 bases at J, with 11 bases between. The CDR3 nucleotides are TGTGCCAGCAGCCGAAGCAGGGACTCCTACAATGAGCAGTTCTTC. Amino acid sequence: CASSRSRDSYNEQFF.

In its sample, this clonotype is medium-sized (0.01 to 0.1%). The chain recombines TRBV5-1 with TRBJ2-1, with D maybe TRBD2 (6 bases). Trimming removed 0 bases from V and 5 bases from J, with 12 bases in between. CDR1 and CDR2 from the germline V gene are SGHRS and YFSETQ. The CDR3 runs to 15 residues. CDR3 coding DNA: TGCGCCAGCAGCTTGGGGTCGCTAGCGAACAATGAGCAGTTCTTC. The encoded protein is CASSLGSLANNEQFF.

In its sample, this clonotype ranks as medium-sized. This CDR3 reads CASSRAGENIQYF. The CDR3 bases are TGTGCCAGCAGCAGGGCGGGCGAAAACATTCAGTACTTC. The chain joins TRBV12-3 or TRBV12-4 to TRBJ2-4; D may correspond to TRBD1 or TRBD2 (5 bases each). CDR3 length equals 13 residues. The V end was cut by 6 bases, the J end by 5 bases, with 11 bases between.

By share, this clonotype counts as medium-sized. V gene TRBV10-3 combines with J gene TRBJ1-2; tentative D call: TRBD1 (6 bases). Trimming cost V 8 bases and J 1 base, with 11 bases left between them. Germline V CDR1 and CDR2: ENHRY, SYGVKD. This CDR3 has 13 residues. The CDR3 coding sequence is TGTGCCATCCGGCAGGGGAATAACTATGGCTACACCTTC. Translation gives CAIRQGNNYGYTF.

In its sample, this clonotype is medium-sized. The chain couples TRBV20-1 to TRBJ2-4; possibly TRBD2 for D (5 bases). Germline V gene lookup returns CDR1 DFQATT and CDR2 SNEGSKA (reference sequence). CDR3 length equals 15 residues. The V end was cut by 0 bases, the J end by 1 base, with 10 bases between. CDR3: CSARDSGIAKNIQYF. As DNA, the CDR3 is TGCAGTGCTAGAGATTCGGGGATTGCCAAAAACATTCAGTACTTC.

The chain has TRBV4-2 and TRBJ2-1; D is possibly TRBD2 (6 bases). Trimming shortened V by 4 bases and J by 5 bases, and 12 bases separated the two germline ends. Germline V gives CDR1 LGHNA, CDR2 YNFKEQ. The CDR3 spans 14 residues. The CDR3 spells CASSLRGLHNEQFF. CDR3 coding DNA: TGTGCCAGCAGCCTTAGGGGACTTCACAATGAGCAGTTCTTC.

The chain employs TRBV25-1 and TRBJ1-2, with 7 bases matching TRBD1. Losses at the gene ends were 2 bases for V and 2 bases for J; bases not matched to a gene: 2. The CDR3 is 14 amino acids. The germline V gene has CDR1 MGHDK and CDR2 SYGVNS. The CDR3 nucleotides are TGTGCCAGCAGTGAAGGGGACAGAAACTATGGCTACACCTTC. It yields the protein CASSEGDRNYGYTF.

This clonotype is classed as medium-sized. The genes are TRBV7-6 and TRBJ1-6, with 9 bases matching TRBD1. J lost 6 bases, V lost 0 bases, and 3 bases had no gene match. The CDR3 covers 16 residues. The germline gives CDR1 SGHVS, CDR2 FNYEAQ. CDR3 sequence reads: CASSLALGQGNSPLHF. The CDR3 coding sequence is TGTGCCAGCAGCTTAGCGCTGGGACAGGGTAATTCACCCCTCCACTTT. Based on the CDR3 plus reference TRBV7-6 and TRBJ1-6, the full variable domain is GAGVSQSPRYKVTKRGQDVALRCDPISGHVSLYWYRQALGQGPEFLTYFNYEAQQDKSGLPNDRFSAERPEGSISTLTIQRTEQRDSAMYRCASSLALGQGNSPLHFGNGTRLTVT.

This clonotype was seen at least ten times. The chain links TRBV3-1 to TRBJ1-3; D is unresolved. The germline V and J ends were trimmed by 1 base and 0 bases, with 7 bases remaining between them. Per germline, CDR1 LGHDT and CDR2 YNNKEL (reference sequence). The CDR3 sequence is 15 residues long. The CDR3 region is CASSQGGTSGNTIYF. CDR3 coding DNA: TGTGCCAGCAGCCAAGGAGGAACCTCTGGAAACACCATATATTTT.

This clonotype ranks as medium-sized. The rearrangement links TRBV12-3 or TRBV12-4 to TRBJ2-1; 8 bases fit TRBD1. The V gene end was trimmed by 5 bases and the J gene end by 5 bases; junction bases not matched to a gene: 8. This CDR3 contains 15 residues. This CDR3 is CASSPNRGSNNEQFF. Written as DNA, the CDR3 is TGTGCCAGCAGTCCTAACAGGGGGTCTAACAATGAGCAGTTCTTC.

The genes are TRBV7-2 and TRBJ2-5; 9 bases map to TRBD1. J was trimmed by 5 bases and V by 5 bases; bases with no gene match: 6. The germline gives CDR1 SGHTA, CDR2 FQGNSA. The CDR3 spans 14 residues. CDR3 bases: TGTGCCAGCAGCCTGGACAGGGGTCCGGAGACCCAGTACTTC. Its protein product is CASSLDRGPETQYF.

This clonotype is medium-sized (0.01 to 0.1%) in the sample. This rearrangement joins TRBV5-1 to TRBJ2-2; D remains unclear. The CDR3 covers 14 residues. The germline V gene encodes CDR1 SGHRS and CDR2 YFSETQ. Trimming stripped 4 bases from V and 3 bases from J, with 10 bases between. The CDR3 loop reads CASSRASDTGELFF. The DNA of the CDR3 is TGCGCCAGCAGCCGTGCCTCCGACACCGGGGAGCTGTTTTTT.

CDR3 nucleotides: TGTGCCAGCAGCCAAGTTAGCGGGGGCGCCGAGGGGGAAGAGTACTTC. It encodes CASSQVSGGAEGEEYF. This sequence joins TRBV4-2 and TRBJ2-5; TRBD2 agrees at 9 bases. After removal of 1 base from V and 12 bases from J, the junction contained 15 bases not matched to a gene. Germline V gene data show CDR1 as LGHNA and CDR2 as YNFKEQ. CDR3 length: 16 residues.

Judged by abundance, this clonotype is medium-sized. The V call is TRBV7-9, the J call TRBJ2-1; a possible D gene is TRBD2 (6 bases). Germline assignment: CDR1 SEHNR and CDR2 FQNEAQ (reference sequence). The germline V and J ends were trimmed by 3 bases and 2 bases, with 14 bases remaining between them. This CDR3 has 16 residues. The chain's CDR3 is CASSFREDRPYNEQFF. DNA for the CDR3: TGTGCCAGCAGCTTCAGGGAGGACCGCCCCTACAATGAGCAGTTCTTC.

CDR3 region: CASKFSGANVLTF. DNA for the CDR3: TGTGCCAGCAAGTTCTCTGGGGCCAACGTCCTGACTTTC. This chain links TRBV28 with TRBJ2-6; D is unresolved. This CDR3 has 13 amino acids. Germline loops: CDR1 MDHEN, CDR2 SYDVKM. The germline V and J ends were trimmed by 7 bases and 0 bases, with 4 bases remaining between them.

This clonotype is labeled as medium-sized (0.01 to 0.1%). The gene calls are TRBV29-1 and TRBJ2-7; D possibly uses TRBD1 or TRBD2 (5 bases each). Per germline, CDR1 SQVTM and CDR2 ANQGSEA. CDR3 length: 12 amino acids. V dropped 5 bases and J dropped 4 bases, with 12 bases sitting between them. For the CDR3, the DNA is TGCAGCGTTACCGGGACGGGTTACGAGCAGTACTTC. It is translated as CSVTGTGYEQYF.

This clonotype has ten or more counts. The CDR3 reads CSARIGNSPLHF. CDR3 DNA: TGCAGTGCTAGAATCGGTAATTCACCCCTCCACTTT. This chain links TRBV20-1 with TRBJ1-6; D not certain. Germline loops: CDR1 DFQATT, CDR2 SNEGSKA (reference sequence). V was clipped by 2 bases and J by 6 bases, with 5 bases between them. The CDR3 contains 12 residues.

This clonotype is labeled as medium-sized. V and J are TRBV5-5 and TRBJ1-1; 8 nucleotides line up with TRBD1. Germline trimming cut 4 bases from V and 1 base from J; bases unmatched to any gene: 6. This CDR3 comprises 15 residues. Germline CDR1 is SGHKS and CDR2 is YYEKEE (reference sequence). In nucleotides, the CDR3 is TGTGCCAGCAGCGGAGCCGGGACAGGGAACACTGAAGCTTTCTTT. Translation gives CASSGAGTGNTEAFF.

This clonotype showed up many times. J is TRBJ1-5 and V is TRBV20-1; D might be TRBD1 (5 bases). The CDR3 length is 16 residues. The germline V gene encodes CDR1 DFQATT and CDR2 SNEGSKA (reference sequence). Trimming pared 0 bases from V and 1 base from J, leaving 13 bases between. In DNA, the CDR3 is TGCAGTGCTAGAGATCTCGGGGCAGTGAGCAATCAGCCCCAGCATTTT. It is translated as CSARDLGAVSNQPQHF.

This clonotype is deemed medium-sized. The rearrangement joins TRBV28 to TRBJ1-5, with a possible D match to TRBD1 (5 bases). V was shortened by 7 bases and J by 3 bases, with 10 bases between the two germline ends. The germline V gene has CDR1 MDHEN and CDR2 SYDVKM. The CDR3 length is 13 residues. CDR3 region: CASIRDFNQPQHF. The DNA of the CDR3 is TGTGCCAGCATTCGGGACTTCAATCAGCCCCAGCATTTT.